These T cell receptor beta chains were read from a single sample in a study of blood T cells in healthy people across ages. TCRdb called the 5' RACE reads again in MiXCR, with one record for every CDR3 protein. Found here are roughly 1,500,000 distinct CDR3 sequences, around 36% of them singletons; the top ten hold approximately 10%. The source material was blood. All receptors come from a woman younger than 45 in good health. Each CDR3 is given with its conserved first and last residue. Each record gives: J gene, D gene, clone size, V gene, CDR3 DNA, CDR3 protein. A D gene is named only where the DNA matches it firmly. The size of a clone is reported for some rows only, either as once, few or many, or as a class for expanded clones.

>TRBJ2-1|.|.|TRBV5-6
TGTGCCAGCAGCGGTCAGCGGGAGCAGTTCTTC
CASSGQREQFF
>TRBJ2-1|.|.|TRBV9
TGTGCCAGCAGCGGGGTAAAGGGGTCCAGCTACAATGAGCAGTTCTTC
CASSGVKGSSYNEQFF
>TRBJ2-1|TRBD2|few|TRBV6-6
TGTGCCAGCAGTTACTCGAGTCAGCGGGGGAAGCAGTTCTTC
CASSYSSQRGKQFF
>TRBJ2-3|.|.|TRBV11-3
TGTGCCAGCAGCTTAGCATCTCAAGATACGCAGTATTTT
CASSLASQDTQYF
>TRBJ2-7|TRBD1|few|TRBV7-2
TGTGCCAGCAGCCTTGGACAGGGGTTCCCCTACGAGCAGTACTTC
CASSLGQGFPYEQYF
>TRBJ2-1|TRBD2|.|TRBV20-1
TGCAGTGCTAGAGTGGCTAGCGGGAGGAATGAGCAGTTCTTC
CSARVASGRNEQFF
>TRBJ2-7|TRBD1|many|TRBV20-1
TGCAGTGCGGCCGGGACAGGCATATACGAGCAGTACTTC
CSAAGTGIYEQYF
>TRBJ2-7|TRBD2|.|TRBV25-1
TGTGCCTCCCGGGAGGAAGTCTACGAGCAGTACTTC
CASREEVYEQYF
>TRBJ2-7|.|.|TRBV20-1
TGCAGTGCTGTAACTGAGCTGTACGAGCAGTACTTC
CSAVTELYEQYF
>TRBJ2-3|TRBD2|few|TRBV7-2
TGTGCCAGCAGCTTAACGCGGGGGGGCTTAGATACGCAGTATTTT
CASSLTRGGLDTQYF
>TRBJ2-1|.|once|TRBV27
TGTGCCAGCCGTCCCCCGCAGATTTTTGACAATGAGCAGTTCTTC
CASRPPQIFDNEQFF
>TRBJ1-1|.|many|TRBV20-1
TGCAGTGCTAGAGATGCGTCCGGTGGAATCACTGAAGCTTTCTTT
CSARDASGGITEAFF
>TRBJ2-3|.|few|TRBV29-1
TGCAGCGCCCGCTTGGGCAGGGATGCAGATACGCAGTATTTT
CSARLGRDADTQYF
>TRBJ1-6|TRBD1|.|TRBV20-1
TGCAGTGCTAGAGTAGCGGGACAGCCTAATTCACCCCTCCACTTT
CSARVAGQPNSPLHF
>TRBJ2-5|TRBD2|.|TRBV5-8
TGTGCCAGCAGCTTGGTTGATAGCGGGAGCCCCCCAGAGACCCAGTACTTC
CASSLVDSGSPPETQYF
>TRBJ2-7|.|many|TRBV29-1
TGCAGCGGAATCAGCGGGACAGGCTACGAGCAGTACTTC
CSGISGTGYEQYF
>TRBJ1-2|.|few|TRBV28
TGTGCCAGCTTACGATCCCCTGGGGGATGGGACTATGGCTACACCTTC
CASLRSPGGWDYGYTF
>TRBJ1-2|.|few|TRBV4-1
TGCGCCAGCAGCGAAGAGGGGACGTCGGTGATCGGCTATGGCTACACCTTC
CASSEEGTSVIGYGYTF
>TRBJ2-5|.|few|TRBV6-1
TGTGCCAGCAGACCCTCACTAGCCTCGAGGCCAGAGACCCAGTACTTC
CASRPSLASRPETQYF
>TRBJ2-7|.|.|TRBV2
TGTGCCAGCAGTGAAGCGCTTCGAAGGGCCGGCGAGCAGTACTTC
CASSEALRRAGEQYF